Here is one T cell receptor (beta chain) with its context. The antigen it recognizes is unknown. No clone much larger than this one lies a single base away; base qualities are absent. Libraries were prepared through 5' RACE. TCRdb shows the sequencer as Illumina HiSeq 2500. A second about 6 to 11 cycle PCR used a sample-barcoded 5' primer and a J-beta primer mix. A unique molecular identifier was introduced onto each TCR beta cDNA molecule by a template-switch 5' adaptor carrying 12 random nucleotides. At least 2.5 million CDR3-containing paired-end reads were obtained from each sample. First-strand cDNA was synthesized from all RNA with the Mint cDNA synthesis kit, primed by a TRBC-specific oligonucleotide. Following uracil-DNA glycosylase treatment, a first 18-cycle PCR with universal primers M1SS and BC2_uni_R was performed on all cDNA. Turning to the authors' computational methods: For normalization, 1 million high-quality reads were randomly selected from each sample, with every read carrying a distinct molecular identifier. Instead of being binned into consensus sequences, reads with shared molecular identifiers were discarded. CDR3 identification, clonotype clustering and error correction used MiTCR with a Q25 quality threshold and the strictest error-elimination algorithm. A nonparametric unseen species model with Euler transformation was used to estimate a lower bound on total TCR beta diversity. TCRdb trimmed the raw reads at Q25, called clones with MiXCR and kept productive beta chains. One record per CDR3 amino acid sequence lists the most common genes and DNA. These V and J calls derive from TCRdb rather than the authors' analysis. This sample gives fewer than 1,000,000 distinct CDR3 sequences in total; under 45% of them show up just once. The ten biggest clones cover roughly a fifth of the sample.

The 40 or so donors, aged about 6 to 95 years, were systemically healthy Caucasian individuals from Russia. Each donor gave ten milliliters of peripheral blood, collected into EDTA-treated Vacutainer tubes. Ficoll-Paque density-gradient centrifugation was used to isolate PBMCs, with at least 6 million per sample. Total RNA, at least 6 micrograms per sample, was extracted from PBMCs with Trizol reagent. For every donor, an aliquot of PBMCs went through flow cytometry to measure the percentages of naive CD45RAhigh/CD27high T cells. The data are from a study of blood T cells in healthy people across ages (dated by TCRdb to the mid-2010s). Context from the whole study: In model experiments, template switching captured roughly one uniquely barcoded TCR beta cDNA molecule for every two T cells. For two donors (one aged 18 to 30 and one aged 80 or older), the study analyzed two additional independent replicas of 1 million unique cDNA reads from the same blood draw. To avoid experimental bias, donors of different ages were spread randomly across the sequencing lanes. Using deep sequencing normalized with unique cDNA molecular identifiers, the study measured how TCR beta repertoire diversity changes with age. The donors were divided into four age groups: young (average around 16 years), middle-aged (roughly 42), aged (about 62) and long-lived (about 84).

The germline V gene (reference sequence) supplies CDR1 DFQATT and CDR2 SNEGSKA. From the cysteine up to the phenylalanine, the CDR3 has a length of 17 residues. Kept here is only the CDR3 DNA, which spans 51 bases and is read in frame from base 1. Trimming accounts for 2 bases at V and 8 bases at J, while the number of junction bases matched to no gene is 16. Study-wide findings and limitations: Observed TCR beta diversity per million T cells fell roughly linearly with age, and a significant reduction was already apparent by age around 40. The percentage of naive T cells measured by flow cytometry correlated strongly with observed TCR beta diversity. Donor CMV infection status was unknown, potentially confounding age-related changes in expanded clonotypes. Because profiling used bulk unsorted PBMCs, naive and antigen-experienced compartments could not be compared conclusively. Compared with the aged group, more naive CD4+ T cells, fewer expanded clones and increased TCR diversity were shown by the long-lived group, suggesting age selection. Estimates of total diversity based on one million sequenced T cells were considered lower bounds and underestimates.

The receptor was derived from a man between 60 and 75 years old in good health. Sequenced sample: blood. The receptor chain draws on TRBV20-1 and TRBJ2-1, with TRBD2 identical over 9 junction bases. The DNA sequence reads TGCAGTGCTAGACCACTAGCGGGCAAGGCTAAACGCGATGAGCAGTTCTTC. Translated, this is CSARPLAGKAKRDEQFF.